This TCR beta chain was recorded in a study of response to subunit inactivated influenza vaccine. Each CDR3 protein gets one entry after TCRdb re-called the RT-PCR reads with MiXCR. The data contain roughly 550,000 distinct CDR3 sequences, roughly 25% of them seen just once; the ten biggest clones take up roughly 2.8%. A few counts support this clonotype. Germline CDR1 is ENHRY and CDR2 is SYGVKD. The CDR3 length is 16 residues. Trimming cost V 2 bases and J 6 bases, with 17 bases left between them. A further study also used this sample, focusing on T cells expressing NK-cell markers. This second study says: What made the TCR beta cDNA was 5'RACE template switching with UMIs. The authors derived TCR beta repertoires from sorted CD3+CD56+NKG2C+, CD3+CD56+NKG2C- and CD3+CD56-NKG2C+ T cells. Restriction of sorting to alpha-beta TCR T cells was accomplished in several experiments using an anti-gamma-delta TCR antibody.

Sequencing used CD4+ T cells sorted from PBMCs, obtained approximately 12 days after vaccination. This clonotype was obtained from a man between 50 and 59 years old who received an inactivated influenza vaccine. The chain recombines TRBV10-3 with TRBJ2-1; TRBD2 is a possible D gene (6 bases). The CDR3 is CAISEAAVLARNEQFF. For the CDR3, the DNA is TGTGCCATCAGTGAGGCCGCCGTGCTAGCGCGCAATGAGCAGTTCTTC.